This is a list of T cell receptor beta chains from one sample in a study of blood T cell repertoires in COVID-19. Sequencing was performed with immunoSEQ multiplex PCR; in TCRdb, only in-frame clones are kept and a portion is missing. The sample holds some 270,000 clones, around 82% seen once. Material: PBMCs or T cells enriched from blood (not recorded which). The source is a man in his fifties who had recovered from COVID-19. CDR3s include the opening cysteine and the closing phenylalanine or tryptophan. The D gene is left open where the match is weak. The size entry is marked missing in some rows and otherwise reads once, few, many or a size class.

-,TRBV11-3,-,TRBJ2-1,TGTGCCAGCAGCTCGGGACAGGGGAGACTAGCGGGACGCAATGAGCAGTTCTTC,CASSSGQGRLAGRNEQFF
TRBD2,TRBV27,-,TRBJ2-3,TGTGCCAGCAGTTTGAAGGCGGGAGTCAGGACAGATACGCAGTATTTT,CASSLKAGVRTDTQYF
TRBD2,TRBV7-2,-,TRBJ2-5,TGTGCCAGCAGCTTCCCCGCAGCGGGACAAGAGACCCAGTACTTC,CASSFPAAGQETQYF
TRBD2,TRBV7-9,-,TRBJ2-2,TGTGCCAGCAGCTACAGCGGGAGCATCGGGGAGCTGTTTTTT,CASSYSGSIGELFF
TRBD1,TRBV19,-,TRBJ1-6,TGTGCCACCGCTGGACAGGGATATAATTCACCCCTCCACTTT,CATAGQGYNSPLHF
TRBD1,TRBV9,once,TRBJ2-3,TGTGCCAGCAGCACGGGACAGAAAGCGTATAGCACAGATACGCAGTATTTT,CASSTGQKAYSTDTQYF
TRBD1,TRBV6-5,-,TRBJ1-1,TGTGCCAGCAGCCTGGACAGGATCACTGAAGCTTTCTTT,CASSLDRITEAFF
TRBD2,TRBV10-3,-,TRBJ2-2,TGTGCCGCGACTAGCGGAGGGGAAACCGGGGAGCTGTTTTTT,CAATSGGETGELFF
-,TRBV2,-,TRBJ1-5,TGTGCCAGCAGTGAGAACAGGGATCAGCCCCAGCATTTT,CASSENRDQPQHF
-,TRBV7-6,-,TRBJ2-7,TGTGCCAGCAGCCTTACGCCGGAGGGGAGGTACGAGCAGTACTTC,CASSLTPEGRYEQYF
-,TRBV2,once,TRBJ2-4,TGTGCCAGCAGTCCAGGGGACGTTGCCAAAAACATTCAGTACTTC,CASSPGDVAKNIQYF
-,TRBV3-1/TRBV3-2,few,TRBJ1-2,TGTGCCAGCAGCCAAGTAGCCGGGCGGGTGTTGGGCTACACCTTC,CASSQVAGRVLGYTF
-,TRBV6-5,-,TRBJ2-7,TGTGCCAGCAGTTTGGCGGGGTCGACCTACGAGCAGTACTTC,CASSLAGSTYEQYF
-,TRBV6-1,-,TRBJ2-3,TGTGCCAGCAGTGATTACCGGGAGACAGATACGCAGTATTTT,CASSDYRETDTQYF
-,TRBV7-9,-,TRBJ2-7,TGTGCCAGCAGCCACGGGGAGGTAAAAACCTACGAGCAGTACTTC,CASSHGEVKTYEQYF
TRBD2,TRBV27,-,TRBJ2-1,TGTGCCAGCAGTCCCCCTGTCGGGGGGGGGCCCTACAATGAGCAGTTCTTC,CASSPPVGGGPYNEQFF
TRBD2,TRBV6-4,-,TRBJ2-2,TGTGCCAGCAGTCGACTAGCGGGAGTTCCCGGGGAGCTGTTTTTT,CASSRLAGVPGELFF
TRBD1,TRBV5-1,many,TRBJ1-3,TGCGCCAGCAGCTTCGGCTTCCAGGGGGCTCGTGGAAACACCATATATTTT,CASSFGFQGARGNTIYF
-,TRBV11-2,-,TRBJ2-5,TGTGCCAGCAGCTTCGGATGGATGATCAGGGAGACCCAGTACTTC,CASSFGWMIRETQYF
TRBD2,TRBV6-5,few,TRBJ2-3,TGTGCCAGCAGTTACGGGAGGGGTGACACAGATACGCAGTATTTT,CASSYGRGDTDTQYF
TRBD2,TRBV6-5,-,TRBJ2-7,TGTGCCAGCAGTCCGGGACTAACATACTACGAGCAGTACTTC,CASSPGLTYYEQYF
TRBD2,TRBV10-1,-,TRBJ2-3,TGCGCCAGCAGCCGGACTAGCGGGCTGGATACGCAGTATTTT,CASSRTSGLDTQYF
TRBD1,TRBV5-6,-,TRBJ2-7,TGTGCCAGCAGCTTGGACAGGGGGCGCTACGAGCAGTACTTC,CASSLDRGRYEQYF
TRBD2,TRBV24-1,-,TRBJ2-7,TGTGCCACCAGTGATTCTAGCGGCGGGTACGAGCAGTACTTC,CATSDSSGGYEQYF
TRBD1,TRBV6-4,-,TRBJ2-2,TGTGCCAGCAGTGAGGGACAGGGGGCCGGCACCGGGGAGCTGTTTTTT,CASSEGQGAGTGELFF
-,TRBV20-1,-,TRBJ1-1,TGCAGTGCCTTGGTAATGCGGGAGGCTTTCTTT,CSALVMREAFF
TRBD1,TRBV18,-,TRBJ1-4,TGTGCCAGCTCACCTTCTGGACAGGGGACTGAAAAACTGTTTTTT,CASSPSGQGTEKLFF
TRBD1,TRBV6-2/TRBV6-3,-,TRBJ2-5,TGTGCCAGCAGTTACGCGGGGACAGGTCGTGGAACCCAGTACTTC,CASSYAGTGRGTQYF
-,TRBV11-2,few,TRBJ1-2,TGTGCCAGCAGCTTAGGGTCAGGTACGAAGTATGGCTACACCTTC,CASSLGSGTKYGYTF
-,TRBV18,-,TRBJ2-3,TGTGCCAGCTCACCTTTAGACAGCGCACCTGGGACAGATACGCAGTATTTT,CASSPLDSAPGTDTQYF
TRBD1,TRBV7-9,-,TRBJ2-7,TGTGCCAGCAGCACCAGGACAGGGTCGGACGAGCAGTACTTC,CASSTRTGSDEQYF
-,TRBV6-5,-,TRBJ1-2,TGTGCCAGCAGTTCCGGGGGGAGATGGTATGGCTACACCTTC,CASSSGGRWYGYTF
-,TRBV5-5,-,TRBJ2-1,TGTGCCAGCAGCTTGACGTGGGACACTGGGAATGAGCAGTTCTTC,CASSLTWDTGNEQFF
-,TRBV5-1,-,TRBJ1-5,TGCGCCAGCAGCTTGGACAGGCTTAGCCAGCCCCAGCATTTT,CASSLDRLSQPQHF
-,TRBV6-5,-,TRBJ1-4,TGTGCCAGCAGTAACATCCAGGGCGAAAAACTGTTTTTT,CASSNIQGEKLFF
-,TRBV7-8,-,TRBJ1-5,TGTGCCAGCAGCCCTCTACAGGGTACTCAGCCCCAGCATTTT,CASSPLQGTQPQHF
-,TRBV19,-,TRBJ1-5,TGTGCCAGTAGTACAAGACACCAGCCTCAGCCCCAGCATTTT,CASSTRHQPQPQHF
-,TRBV12-3/TRBV12-4,-,TRBJ2-2,TGTGCCAGCAGACCAAGGACTACCGGGGAGCTGTTTTTT,CASRPRTTGELFF
-,TRBV3-1/TRBV3-2,-,TRBJ2-1,TGTGCCAGCAGCCAAGGCAACAGGCGGATCGGCAATGAGCAGTTCTTC,CASSQGNRRIGNEQFF
TRBD1,TRBV27,many,TRBJ2-7,TGTGCCAGCACCACGACAGGGGGCTTTGACGAGCAGTACTTC,CASTTTGGFDEQYF